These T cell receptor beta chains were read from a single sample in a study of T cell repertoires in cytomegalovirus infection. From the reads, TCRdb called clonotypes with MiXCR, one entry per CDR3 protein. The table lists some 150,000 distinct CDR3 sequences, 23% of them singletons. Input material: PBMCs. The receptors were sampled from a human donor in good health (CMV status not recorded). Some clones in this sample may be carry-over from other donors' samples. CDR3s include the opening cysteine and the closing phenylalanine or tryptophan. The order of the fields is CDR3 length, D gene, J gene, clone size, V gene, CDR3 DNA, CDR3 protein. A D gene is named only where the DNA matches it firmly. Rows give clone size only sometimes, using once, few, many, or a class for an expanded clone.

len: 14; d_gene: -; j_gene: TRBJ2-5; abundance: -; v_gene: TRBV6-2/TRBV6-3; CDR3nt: TGTGCCAGCAGTCCCCCCTTAGATCCGAAGACCCAGTACTTC; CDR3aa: CASSPPLDPKTQYF
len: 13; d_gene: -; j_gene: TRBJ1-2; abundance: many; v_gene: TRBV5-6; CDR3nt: TGTGCCAGCAGCTTAGACCCGATCTATGGCTACACCTTC; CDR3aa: CASSLDPIYGYTF
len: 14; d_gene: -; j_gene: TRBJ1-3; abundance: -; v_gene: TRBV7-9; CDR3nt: TGTGCCAGCAGCCAAACGGTCTCTGGAAACACCATATATTTT; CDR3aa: CASSQTVSGNTIYF
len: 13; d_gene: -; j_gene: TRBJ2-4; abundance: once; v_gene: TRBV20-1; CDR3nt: TGCAGTGCTCCGGACGTAGCCAAAAACATTCAGTACTTC; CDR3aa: CSAPDVAKNIQYF
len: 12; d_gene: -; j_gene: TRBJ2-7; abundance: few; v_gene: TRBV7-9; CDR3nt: TGTGCGAGCCGGGGCCTAGGCGACGAGCAGTACTTC; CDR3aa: CASRGLGDEQYF
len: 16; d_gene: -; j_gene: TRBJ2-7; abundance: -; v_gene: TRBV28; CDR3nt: TGTGCCAGCAGTTTTTTTAGGTGGGATTGGACCTACGAGCAGTACTTC; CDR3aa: CASSFFRWDWTYEQYF
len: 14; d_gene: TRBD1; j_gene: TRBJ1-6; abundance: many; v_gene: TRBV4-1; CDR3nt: TGCGCCAGCAGCCCGGGACAGGGAAAATCACCCCTCCACTTT; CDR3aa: CASSPGQGKSPLHF
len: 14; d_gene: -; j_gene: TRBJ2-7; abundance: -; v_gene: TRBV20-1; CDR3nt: TGCAGTGCTAGAGAGTTATCGGGGGCCTACGAGCAGTACTTC; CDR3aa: CSARELSGAYEQYF
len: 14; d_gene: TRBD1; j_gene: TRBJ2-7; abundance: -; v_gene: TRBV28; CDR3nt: TGTGCCAGCAGTATACATGGACAGGGGACCGAGCAGTACTTC; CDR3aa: CASSIHGQGTEQYF
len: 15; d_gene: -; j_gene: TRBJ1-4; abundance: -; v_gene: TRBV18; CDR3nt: TGTGCCAGCTCACCAGGATTGGCAGGGAATGAAAAACTGTTTTTT; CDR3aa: CASSPGLAGNEKLFF
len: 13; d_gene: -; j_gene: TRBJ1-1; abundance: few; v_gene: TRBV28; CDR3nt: TGTGCCAGCAGTCCAGACGAGTACACTGAAGCTTTCTTT; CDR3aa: CASSPDEYTEAFF
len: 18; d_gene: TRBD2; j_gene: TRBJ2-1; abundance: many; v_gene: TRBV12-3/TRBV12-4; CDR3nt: TGTGCCAGCAGTATTTTAGCGGGGGGCCTCAAATCCTACAATGAGCAGTTCTTC; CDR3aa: CASSILAGGLKSYNEQFF
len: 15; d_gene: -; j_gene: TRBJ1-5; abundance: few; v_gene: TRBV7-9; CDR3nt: TGTGCCAGCAGCTTAGGGTCCTGGGGGAATCAGCCCCAGCATTTT; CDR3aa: CASSLGSWGNQPQHF
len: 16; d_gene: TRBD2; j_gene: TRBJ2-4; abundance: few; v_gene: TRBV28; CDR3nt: TGTGCCAGCACCTCGATGGGGGGGGGGGCCAAAAACATTCAGTACTTC; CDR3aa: CASTSMGGGAKNIQYF
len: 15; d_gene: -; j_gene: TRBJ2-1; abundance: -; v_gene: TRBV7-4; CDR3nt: TGTGCCAGCATTAAGGGGCAGGGCTCCTACAATGAGCAGTTCTTC; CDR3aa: CASIKGQGSYNEQFF
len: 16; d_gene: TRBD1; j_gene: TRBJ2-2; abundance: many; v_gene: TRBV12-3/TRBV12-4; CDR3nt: TGTGCCAGCAGGGCCGGGACAGGGGCGAACACCGGGGAGCTGTTTTTT; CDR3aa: CASRAGTGANTGELFF
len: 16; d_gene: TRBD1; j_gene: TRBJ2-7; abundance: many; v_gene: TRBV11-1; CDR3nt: TGTGCCAGCAGCCCACCTACAGGGGGCGCAGGGTACGAGCAGTACTTC; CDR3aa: CASSPPTGGAGYEQYF
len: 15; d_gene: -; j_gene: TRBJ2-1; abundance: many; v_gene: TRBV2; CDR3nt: TGTGCCAGCAGTGTTGACAGTTATAACTACAATGAGCAGTTCTTC; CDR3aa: CASSVDSYNYNEQFF
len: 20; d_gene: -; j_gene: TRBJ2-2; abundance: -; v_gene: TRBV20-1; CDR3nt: TGCAGTGCTAGAGACCCCGGACAGAACATCCGGGTGGGGAACACCGGGGAGCTGTTTTTT; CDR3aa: CSARDPGQNIRVGNTGELFF
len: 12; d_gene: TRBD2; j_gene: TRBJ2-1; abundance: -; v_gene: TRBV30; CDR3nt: TGTGCCTGGAGTAGGTTCGGGACTAGCAAGTTCTTC; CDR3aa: CAWSRFGTSKFF
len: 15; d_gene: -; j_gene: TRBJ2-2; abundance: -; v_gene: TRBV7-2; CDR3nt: TGTGCCAGCCGCGAGGCGGGGCCCTTTACCGTGGTGCTGTTTTTT; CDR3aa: CASREAGPFTVVLFF
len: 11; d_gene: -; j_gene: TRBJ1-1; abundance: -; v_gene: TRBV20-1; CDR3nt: TGCAGTGCTAATCCGAACACTGAAGCTTTCTTT; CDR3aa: CSANPNTEAFF
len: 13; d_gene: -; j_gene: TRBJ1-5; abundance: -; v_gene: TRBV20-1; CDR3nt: TGCAGTGCTACAGGCTATAGCAATCAGCCCCAGCATTTT; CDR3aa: CSATGYSNQPQHF